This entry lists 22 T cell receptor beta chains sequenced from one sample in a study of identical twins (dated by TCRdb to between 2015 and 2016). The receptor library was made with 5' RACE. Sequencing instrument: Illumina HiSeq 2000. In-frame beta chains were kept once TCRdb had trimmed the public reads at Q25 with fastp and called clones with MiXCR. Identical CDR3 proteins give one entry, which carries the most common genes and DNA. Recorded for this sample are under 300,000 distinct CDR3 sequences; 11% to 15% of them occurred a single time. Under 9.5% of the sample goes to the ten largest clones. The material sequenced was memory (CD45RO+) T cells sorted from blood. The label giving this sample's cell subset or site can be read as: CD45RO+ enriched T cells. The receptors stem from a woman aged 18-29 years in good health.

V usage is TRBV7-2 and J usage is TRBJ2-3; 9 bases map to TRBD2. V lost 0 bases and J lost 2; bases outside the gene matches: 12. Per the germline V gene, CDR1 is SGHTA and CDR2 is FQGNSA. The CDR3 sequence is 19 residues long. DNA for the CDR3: TGTGCCAGCAGCTTAGCATTCGGGCTAGCGGGAAGGGTCACAGATACGCAGTATTTT. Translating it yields CASSLAFGLAGRVTDTQYF.

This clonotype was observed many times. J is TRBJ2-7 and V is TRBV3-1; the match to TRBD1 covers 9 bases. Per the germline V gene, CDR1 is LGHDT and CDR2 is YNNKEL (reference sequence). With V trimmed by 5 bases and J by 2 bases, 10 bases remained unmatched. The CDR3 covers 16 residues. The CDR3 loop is CASSVRIGTGTYEQYF. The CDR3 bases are TGTGCCAGCAGCGTGAGAATTGGGACAGGGACCTACGAGCAGTACTTC.

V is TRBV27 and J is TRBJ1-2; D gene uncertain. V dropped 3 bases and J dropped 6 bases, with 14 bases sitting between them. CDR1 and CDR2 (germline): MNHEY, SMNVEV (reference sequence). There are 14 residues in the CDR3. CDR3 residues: CASSLGGLGNGYTF. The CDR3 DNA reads TGTGCCAGCAGTTTGGGCGGCCTGGGAAATGGCTACACCTTC.

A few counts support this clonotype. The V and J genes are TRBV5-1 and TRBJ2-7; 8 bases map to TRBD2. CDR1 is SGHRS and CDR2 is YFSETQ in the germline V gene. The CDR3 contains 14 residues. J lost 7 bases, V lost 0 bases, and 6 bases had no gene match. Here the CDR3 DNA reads TGCGCCAGCAGCTTGGCGGGAGGGAGGGATGAGCAGTACTTC. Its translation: CASSLAGGRDEQYF.

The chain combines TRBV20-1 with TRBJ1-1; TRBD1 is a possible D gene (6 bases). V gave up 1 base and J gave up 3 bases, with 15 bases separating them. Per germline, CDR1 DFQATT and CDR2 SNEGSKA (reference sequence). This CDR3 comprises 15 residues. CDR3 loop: CSARGSTGTHTEAFF. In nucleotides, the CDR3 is TGCAGTGCTAGAGGCTCGACAGGAACCCACACTGAAGCTTTCTTT.

The CDR3 DNA sequence: TGTGCCCTCAGGGGGCTCACTGAAGCTTTCTTT. Residues: CALRGLTEAFF. The chain carries TRBV30 and TRBJ1-1; 8 bases align to TRBD1. With V trimmed by 8 bases and J by 4 bases, 3 bases remained unmatched. The CDR3 is 11 residues long. The V gene's germline CDR1 is GTSNPN and CDR2 SVGIG (reference sequence).

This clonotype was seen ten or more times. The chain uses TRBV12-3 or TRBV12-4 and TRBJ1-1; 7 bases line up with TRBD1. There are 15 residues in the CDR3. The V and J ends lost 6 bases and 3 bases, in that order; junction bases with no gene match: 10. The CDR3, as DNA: TGTGCCAGCAGCTCACAGGGGCTCGGGGACACTGAAGCTTTCTTT. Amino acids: CASSSQGLGDTEAFF.

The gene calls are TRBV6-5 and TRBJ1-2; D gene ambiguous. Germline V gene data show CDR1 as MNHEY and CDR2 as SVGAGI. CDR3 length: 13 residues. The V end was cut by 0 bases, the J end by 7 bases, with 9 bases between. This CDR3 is CASSYSGSRGYTF. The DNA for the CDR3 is TGTGCCAGCAGTTACTCGGGTTCTCGTGGCTACACCTTC.

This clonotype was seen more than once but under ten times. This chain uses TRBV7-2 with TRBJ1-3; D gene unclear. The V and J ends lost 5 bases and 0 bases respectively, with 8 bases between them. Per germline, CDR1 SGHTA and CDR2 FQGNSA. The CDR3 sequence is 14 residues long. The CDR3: CASSPSRSGNTIYF. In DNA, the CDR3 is TGTGCCAGCAGCCCCAGCCGCTCTGGAAACACCATATATTTT.

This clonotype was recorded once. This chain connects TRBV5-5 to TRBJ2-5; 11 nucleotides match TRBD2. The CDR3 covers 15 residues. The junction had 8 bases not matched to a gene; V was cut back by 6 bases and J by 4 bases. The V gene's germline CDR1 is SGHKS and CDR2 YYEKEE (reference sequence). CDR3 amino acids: CASMNSGGARETQYF. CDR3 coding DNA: TGTGCCAGCATGAATAGCGGGGGGGCCAGAGAGACCCAGTACTTC.

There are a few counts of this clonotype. CDR3 DNA sequence: TGTGCCAGCAGGGGGATTTTTAACACTGAAGCTTTCTTT. It codes for CASRGIFNTEAFF. The chain couples TRBV6-1 to TRBJ1-1; D remains unclear. V gave up 6 bases and J gave up 2 bases, with 10 bases separating them. Germline V gives CDR1 MNHNS, CDR2 SASEGT. This CDR3 contains 13 residues.

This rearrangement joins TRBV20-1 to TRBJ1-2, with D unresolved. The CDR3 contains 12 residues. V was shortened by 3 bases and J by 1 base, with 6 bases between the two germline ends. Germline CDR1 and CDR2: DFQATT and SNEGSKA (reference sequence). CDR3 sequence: CSASSSNYGYTF. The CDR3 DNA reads TGCAGTGCTAGCAGCAGTAACTATGGCTACACCTTC.

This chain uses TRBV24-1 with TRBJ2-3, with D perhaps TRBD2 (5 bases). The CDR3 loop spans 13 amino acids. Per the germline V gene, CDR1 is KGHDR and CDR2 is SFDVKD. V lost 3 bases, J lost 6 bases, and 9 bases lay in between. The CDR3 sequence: CATSDVGGDTQYF. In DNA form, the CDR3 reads TGTGCCACCAGTGATGTAGGCGGGGATACGCAGTATTTT.

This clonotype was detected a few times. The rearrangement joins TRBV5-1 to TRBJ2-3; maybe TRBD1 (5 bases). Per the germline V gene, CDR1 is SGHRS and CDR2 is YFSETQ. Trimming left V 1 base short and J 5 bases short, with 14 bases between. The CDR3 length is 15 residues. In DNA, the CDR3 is TGCGCCAGCAGCTTGTTTGGGGCGGACGTAGATACGCAGTATTTT. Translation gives CASSLFGADVDTQYF.

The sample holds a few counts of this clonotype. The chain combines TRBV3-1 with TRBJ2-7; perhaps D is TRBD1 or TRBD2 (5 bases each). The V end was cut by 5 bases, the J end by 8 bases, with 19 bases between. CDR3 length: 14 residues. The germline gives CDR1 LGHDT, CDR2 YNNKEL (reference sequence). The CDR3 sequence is CASSITGTDAKQYF. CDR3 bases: TGTGCCAGCAGCATAACCGGGACGGATGCTAAGCAGTACTTC.

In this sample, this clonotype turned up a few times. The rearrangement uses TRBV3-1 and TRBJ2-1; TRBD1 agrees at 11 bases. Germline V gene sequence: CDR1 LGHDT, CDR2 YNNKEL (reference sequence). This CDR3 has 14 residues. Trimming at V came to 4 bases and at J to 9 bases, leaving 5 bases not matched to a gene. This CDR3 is CASSPRTGGGEQFF. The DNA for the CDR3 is TGTGCCAGCAGCCCTCGGACAGGGGGCGGTGAGCAGTTCTTC.

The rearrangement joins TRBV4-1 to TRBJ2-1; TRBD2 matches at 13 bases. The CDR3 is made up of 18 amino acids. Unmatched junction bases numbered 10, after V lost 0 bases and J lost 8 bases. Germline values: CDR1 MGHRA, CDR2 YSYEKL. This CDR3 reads CASSQDPRTSGRDHEQFF. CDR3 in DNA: TGCGCCAGCAGCCAAGACCCCCGTACTAGCGGGAGGGACCATGAGCAGTTCTTC.

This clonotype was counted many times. Written as DNA, the CDR3 is TGCGCCAGCAGCTTGACATACGAAGAGACCCAGTACTTC. Encoded protein: CASSLTYEETQYF. The V and J genes are TRBV5-1 and TRBJ2-5; D gene uncertain. CDR1 is SGHRS and CDR2 is YFSETQ in the germline V gene. Trimming stripped 1 base from V and 3 bases from J, with 7 bases between. This CDR3 has 13 residues.

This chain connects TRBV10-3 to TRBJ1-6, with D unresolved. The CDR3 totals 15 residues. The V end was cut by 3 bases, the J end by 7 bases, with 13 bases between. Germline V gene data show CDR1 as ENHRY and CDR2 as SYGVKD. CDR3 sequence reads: CAISEDQNKNSPLHF. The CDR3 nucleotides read TGTGCCATCAGTGAAGACCAGAACAAAAATTCACCCCTCCACTTT.

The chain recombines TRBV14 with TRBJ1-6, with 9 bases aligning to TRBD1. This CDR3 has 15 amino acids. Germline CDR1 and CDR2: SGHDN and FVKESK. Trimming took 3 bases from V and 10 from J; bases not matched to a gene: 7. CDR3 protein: CASSQDRGWYSPLHF. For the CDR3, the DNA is TGTGCCAGCAGCCAGGACAGGGGTTGGTACTCACCCCTCCACTTT.

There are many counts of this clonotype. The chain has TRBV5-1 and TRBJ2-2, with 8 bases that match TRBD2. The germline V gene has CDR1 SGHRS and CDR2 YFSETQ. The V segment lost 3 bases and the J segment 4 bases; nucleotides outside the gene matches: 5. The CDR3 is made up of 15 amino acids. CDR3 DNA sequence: TGCGCCAGCAGCTCTTCTAGCGGGCCCACCGGGGAGCTGTTTTTT. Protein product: CASSSSSGPTGELFF.

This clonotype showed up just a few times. Written as DNA, the CDR3 is TGTGCCAGCAGTTGGGCAGGGAGGAACACCGGGGAGCTGTTTTTT. Translation: CASSWAGRNTGELFF. The J gene is TRBJ2-2, the V gene TRBV12-3 or TRBV12-4; either TRBD1 or TRBD2 may fit D (5 bases each). V shed 4 bases and J shed 1 base, with 10 bases lying between them. There are 15 residues in the CDR3.